This T cell receptor beta chain was observed in a study of patients and donors after allogeneic stem cell transplantation. Via MiXCR, TCRdb re-called the RT-PCR reads, giving one row per CDR3 protein. This table has 410,000 or so distinct CDR3 sequences, roughly 17% appearing once. CDR1 and CDR2 from the germline V gene are SQVTM and ANQGSEA. The ends were cut back, 7 bases at V and 0 bases at J, with 15 bases in the middle. The CDR3 is made up of 14 amino acids. Sequencing input: blood, either unsorted or a sorted T cell fraction (not recorded which). This clonotype originated in a human donor who was either an allogeneic HSCT recipient or a stem cell or donor lymphocyte infusion donor (not recorded which). It is not recorded whose cells these are; they may come from a transplant donor. The chain joins TRBV29-1 to TRBJ1-2, with TRBD1 as a possible D gene (5 bases). DNA of the CDR3: TGCAGCGGAAGTGTTGGGGGGTCTAACTATGGCTACACCTTC. Translation: CSGSVGGSNYGYTF.